The 8 T cell receptor beta chains reported below all come from one sample, sequenced in a study of T-cell memory formation after mild COVID-19. TCRdb fed the 5' RACE reads into MiXCR, producing one record per CDR3 protein. The sample records hundreds of thousands of distinct CDR3 sequences, approximately 19% being singletons. Sequencing was done on a sample of PBMCs or a T cell subset sorted from them (not recorded which). These receptors were taken from a man younger than 35 who had mild COVID-19 (a few samples of this study predate the infection). Cell type and time point are not known.

This clonotype was observed a single time. An end of the junction does not agree with germline; a read error may underlie this. The V gene is TRBV7-8, the J gene TRBJ1-5; no reliable D call. Germline V lookup: CDR1 SGHVS, CDR2 FQNEAQ. This CDR3 contains 17 residues. CDR3 region: CASSLASGGYSNQPKHF. The CDR3 nucleotides are TGTGCCAGCAGCTTAGCATCGGGTGGATATAGCAATCAGCCCAAGCATTTT.

There are many counts of this clonotype. V usage is TRBV12-3 or TRBV12-4 and J usage is TRBJ1-4, with a tentative D call TRBD1 (5 bases). With 2 bases removed from V and 0 bases from J, the gap between germline ends came to 13 bases. CDR3 length: 17 amino acids. This CDR3 is CASSLIGQGATNEKLFF. The CDR3, as DNA: TGTGCCAGCAGTTTAATCGGGCAGGGAGCAACTAATGAAAAACTGTTTTTT.

This clonotype was detected only a few times. The chain joins TRBV2 to TRBJ2-1; no definite D call. The length of the CDR3 is 12 residues. Trimming stripped 2 bases from V and 7 bases from J, with 6 bases between. The germline V gene has CDR1 SNHLY and CDR2 FYNNEI. The CDR3 sequence: CASSERANEQFF. The CDR3 DNA sequence: TGTGCCAGCAGTGAAAGGGCTAATGAGCAGTTCTTC.

This clonotype turned up a few times. The chain couples TRBV6-5 to TRBJ1-1; no clear D gene. The V gene's germline CDR1 is MNHEY and CDR2 SVGAGI. The CDR3 sequence is 13 residues long. V was shortened by 0 bases and J by 10 bases, with 12 bases between the two germline ends. CDR3 nucleotide sequence: TGTGCCAGCAGTTACTCGAGCGGGTTCGGAGCTTTCTTT. This sequence encodes CASSYSSGFGAFF.

This clonotype was found a few times. The chain carries TRBV6-5 and TRBJ1-3; tentative D call: TRBD1 (5 bases). The CDR3 is made up of 16 amino acids. Germline CDR1 is MNHEY and CDR2 is SVGAGI. The V and J ends lost 0 bases and 2 bases respectively, with 11 bases between them. The CDR3 spells CASSYSLQGTGNTIYF. CDR3 in DNA: TGTGCCAGCAGTTACTCTCTCCAGGGCACTGGAAACACCATATATTTT.

The rearrangement uses TRBV6-6 and TRBJ2-7; 9 positions match TRBD2. Germline CDR1 is MNHNY and CDR2 is SVGAGI (reference sequence). The CDR3 is made up of 13 amino acids. Unmatched junction bases numbered 6, after V lost 7 bases and J lost 5 bases. CDR3 loop: CASTGTSRDEQYF. The DNA for the CDR3 is TGTGCCAGCACCGGGACTAGCCGAGACGAGCAGTACTTC.

V gene TRBV20-1 combines with J gene TRBJ1-2, with no clear D. CDR1 is DFQATT, CDR2 SNEGSKA, per germline (reference sequence). With 6 bases removed from V and 4 bases from J, the gap between germline ends came to 9 bases. CDR3 length: 11 residues. As DNA, the CDR3 is TGCAGTGCCCCGGGGATCTATGGCTACACCTTC. This codes for CSAPGIYGYTF.

This clonotype was seen only a few times. The chain carries TRBV11-2 and TRBJ1-2; 7 bases match TRBD1. The germline V gene encodes CDR1 SGHAT and CDR2 FQNNGV. V lost 3 bases and J lost 4; bases outside the gene matches: 5. The length of the CDR3 is 14 residues. The CDR3 is CASSFTGEGYGYTF. The CDR3 coding sequence is TGTGCCAGCAGCTTCACAGGGGAGGGCTATGGCTACACCTTC.